Below are 4 T cell receptor beta chains sequenced from a single sample in a study of human thymus T cells. The protocol was immunoSEQ multiplex PCR, while the TCRdb copy is restricted to in-frame clones and leaves out a portion. The table has approximately 46,000 clones, over 90% seen once. Sequencing was performed on blood. Receptors originate from a girl less than two years old with a congenital heart defect but otherwise immunologically healthy.

The chain has TRBV5-4 and TRBJ2-5; D is undetermined. V was trimmed by 0 bases and J by 2 bases, leaving 8 bases between them. Germline CDR1 is SGHNT and CDR2 is YYREEE (reference sequence). This CDR3 comprises 14 residues. CDR3 in DNA: TGTGCCAGCAGCTTGGCCAGACTTCAAGAGACCCAGTACTTC. Translation: CASSLARLQETQYF.

The chain combines TRBV7-9 with TRBJ1-5; unclear D gene. This CDR3 contains 14 residues. Looked up from germline, CDR1 is SEHNR and CDR2 is FQNEAQ (reference sequence). V lost 2 bases and J 6 bases, leaving 11 bases between the germline ends. As DNA, the CDR3 is TGTGCCAGCAGCTTATCCGATACGTTTCAGCCCCAGCATTTT. Translation gives CASSLSDTFQPQHF. Drawing the rest from reference TRBV7-9 and TRBJ1-5, the complete variable domain is DTGVSQNPRHKITKRGQNVTFRCDPISEHNRLYWYRQTLGQGPEFLTYFQNEAQLEKSRLLSDRFSAERPKGSFSTLEIQRTEQGDSAMYLCASSLSDTFQPQHFGDGTRLSIL.

The V and J genes are TRBV6-5 and TRBJ2-1; 10 bases agree with TRBD2. The V segment lost 8 bases and the J segment 8 bases; nucleotides outside the gene matches: 9. The CDR3 consists of 14 residues. The germline gives CDR1 MNHEY, CDR2 SVGAGI. Here the CDR3 reads CASAEASGSHEQFF. The CDR3 DNA reads as TGTGCCAGCGCAGAGGCTAGCGGGAGTCATGAGCAGTTCTTC.

J is TRBJ2-7 and V is TRBV29-1; tentative D call: TRBD1 (8 bases). The CDR3 covers 11 residues. V gave up 5 bases and J gave up 7 bases, with 12 bases separating them. Germline V gives CDR1 SQVTM, CDR2 ANQGSEA. This CDR3 reads CSVYRGGEQYF. The CDR3 DNA sequence: TGCAGCGTTTACAGGGGGGGGGAGCAGTACTTC.